This T cell receptor (beta chain) appears in the sequencing data of a study of CD8+ T cells in alopecia areata. Study overall: Oral tofacitinib, 5 to 10 mg twice daily, was given in an open-label trial.

This clone was counted once. The authors extracted RNA and reverse transcribed it into cDNA as the sequencing template. The method was immunoSEQ multiplex PCR; TCRdb's version includes in-frame clones alone and lacks a portion of them. The data hold a few hundred thousand clones, with under 80% observed a single time. There are 15 residues in the CDR3. The germline V gene has CDR1 MNHEY and CDR2 SVGAGI. With 0 bases removed from V and 9 bases from J, the gap between germline ends came to 15 bases. The J gene is TRBJ2-1, the V gene TRBV6-5; D not resolved. Sequenced here: CD4+ T cells sorted from blood, sampled at week 0. The TCR comes from a human donor with alopecia areata. The CDR3 coding sequence is TGTGCCAGCAGTTACTCCGGGCTGGAACCGAGTGAGCAGTTCTTC. Translating it yields CASSYSGLEPSEQFF.